The 8 T cell receptor beta chains below all came from one sample that was sequenced in a study of regulatory T cells in long-lasting Graves disease. Through Arm-PCR of CDR3 regions and iRepertoire HTBI primers, TCR beta libraries were built. In TCRdb, the multiplex PCR reads were re-called with MiXCR into one record per CDR3 protein. The sample shows some 240,000 distinct CDR3 sequences, roughly a fifth of them seen only once. Time point defined: newly diagnosed GD, antithyroid drugs for less than 3 months. The TCR library was made from RNA extracted from PBMCs. The same sample was also used in a study of T cells in Graves' hyperthyroidism and ophthalmopathy.

Material: peripheral blood mononuclear cells (PBMCs), obtained at new diagnosis, from a patient treated with antithyroid drugs. The receptor source for this set is a woman aged 25 to 45 with Graves disease.

The sample holds a few counts of this clonotype. This sequence joins TRBV10-3 and TRBJ2-1, with 8 bases identical to TRBD1. Unmatched junction bases numbered 6, after V lost 2 bases and J lost 9 bases. Germline-derived CDR1 and CDR2 are ENHRY and SYGVKD. The CDR3 length is 14 residues. CDR3 in DNA: TGTGCCATCAGTGAGGGGGACAGGATGTCTGAGCAGTTCTTC. This gives the protein CAISEGDRMSEQFF.

This clonotype was seen repeatedly, ten times or more. The chain carries TRBV12-3 or TRBV12-4 and TRBJ1-2; D possibly corresponds to TRBD1 (6 bases). This CDR3 has 16 residues. Trimming stripped 6 bases from V and 4 bases from J, with 21 bases between. CDR3 in DNA: TGTGCCAGCAGGCCCGGGGGGGGGCTCGGGAGCTATGGCTACACCTTC. Its translation: CASRPGGGLGSYGYTF.

This clonotype was seen at least ten times. The CDR3 DNA reads TGTGCCAGCAGCGCCCAGGGTAGAGGCACAGATACGCAGTATTTT. Translation: CASSAQGRGTDTQYF. The V call is TRBV9, the J call TRBJ2-3; possible D gene TRBD1, 5 bases. From germline, CDR1 is SGDLS and CDR2 YYNGEE. Trimming stripped 3 bases from V and 1 base from J, with 12 bases between. The CDR3 spans 15 residues. The full variable domain, in which reference TRBV9 and TRBJ2-3 provide the parts outside the CDR3, is DSGVTQTPKHLITATGQRVTLRCSPRSGDLSVYWYQQSLDQGLQFLIQYYNGEERAKGNILERFSAQQFPDLHSELNLSSLELGDSALYFCASSAQGRGTDTQYFGPGTRLTVL.

This clonotype was found many times. The rearrangement joins TRBV11-3 to TRBJ2-1, with D perhaps TRBD1 or TRBD2 (5 bases each). Germline CDR1 SGHNT, CDR2 YENEEA. The CDR3 is 15 residues long. Trimming shortened V by 5 bases and J by 3 bases, and 14 bases separated the two germline ends. CDR3 region: CASSPGRSYYNEQFF. The CDR3 DNA sequence: TGTGCCAGCAGCCCGGGGCGCTCCTACTACAATGAGCAGTTCTTC.

V gene TRBV7-2 combines with J gene TRBJ1-6; the match to TRBD1 covers 7 bases. The germline V gene has CDR1 SGHTA and CDR2 FQGNSA. CDR3 length: 17 residues. The junction had 15 bases not matched to a gene; V was cut back by 6 bases and J by 7 bases. The CDR3 protein is CASRTQSTGVRNSPLHF. The CDR3 DNA reads as TGTGCCAGCAGGACACAATCAACAGGGGTCCGCAATTCACCCCTCCACTTT.

The table lists this clonotype with many counts. J is TRBJ1-5 and V is TRBV6-4; D is undetermined. Germline V gives CDR1 MRHNA, CDR2 SNTAGT. The CDR3 totals 13 residues. Between the trimmed V and J ends, which lost 10 bases and 0 bases, there was a span of 10 bases. The CDR3, as DNA: TGTGCCACCCCGCCTAGTAGCAATCAGCCCCAGCATTTT. It yields the protein CATPPSSNQPQHF.

This clonotype was seen ten or more times. The CDR3: CSARRSAGPHEQYF. CDR3 coding DNA: TGCAGTGCTAGGAGGTCCGCGGGACCCCACGAGCAGTACTTC. The V gene is TRBV20-1, the J gene TRBJ2-7; tentative D call: TRBD2 (6 bases). CDR1 DFQATT and CDR2 SNEGSKA come from the germline V gene (reference sequence). CDR3 size: 14 residues. The ends were cut back, 3 bases at V and 5 bases at J, with 17 bases in the middle.

This clonotype was recorded many times. V is TRBV6-1 and J is TRBJ1-1; D is uncertain. The CDR3 consists of 14 residues. Trimming pared 5 bases from V and 7 bases from J, leaving 17 bases between. Per germline, CDR1 MNHNS and CDR2 SASEGT. CDR3 nucleotide sequence: TGTGCCAGCAGTCCTAACACCCCATCGGGTGAAGCTTTCTTT. This gives the protein CASSPNTPSGEAFF.